This record concerns one TCR beta chain sequence. Its cognate antigen is unknown. Mismatch with germline at one junction end may stem from a read error. Clones were sequenced by immunoSEQ multiplex PCR, and TCRdb holds only the in-frame ones, with some missing. The sample records roughly 90,000 clones, about 90% being singletons. The sample is drawn from a study of OX40 agonist ivuxolimab in advanced cancers. Study results and caveats: Not determined was the antigen specificity of the expanded peripheral T cells.

Sequences were derived from CD4+ or CD8+ T cells sorted from blood, sampled in a trial of the OX40 agonist ivuxolimab. This TCR came from an adult with an advanced solid tumor such as melanoma, head and neck, liver or kidney cancer.

The CDR3 coding sequence is TGTGCCAGCAGTGCCGGGACTCACCGGAATATCGAGTTC. This codes for CASSAGTHRNIEF. The V call is TRBV28, the J call TRBJ2-7; possible D gene TRBD2, 6 bases. Germline V lookup: CDR1 MDHEN, CDR2 SYDVKM. CDR3 length: 13 residues.